Shown below are 30 T cell receptor beta chains from a single sample sequenced in a study of cytomegalovirus exposure and HLA in healthy donors. PCR primers comprised 60 Vbeta and 13 Jbeta primers. Measured with immunoSEQ multiplex PCR; TCRdb has only the in-frame clones, and not every one. The table includes about 150,000 clones, roughly 70% detected once. Sequencing was done on a sample of PBMCs. The receptors here all came from a woman aged 60-75 years in good health and CMV-seropositive.

The CDR3 sequence is CASSHTGRGPLNYGYTF. The DNA for the CDR3 is TGCGCCAGCAGCCATACCGGGAGAGGACCTCTAAACTATGGCTACACCTTC. The gene calls are TRBV4-1 and TRBJ1-2; D uncertain. The germline V gene encodes CDR1 MGHRA and CDR2 YSYEKL. Trimming pared 3 bases from V and 2 bases from J, leaving 19 bases between. The CDR3 covers 17 residues.

The V call is TRBV5-1, the J call TRBJ2-7; D is unresolved. V shed 0 bases and J shed 0 bases, with 7 bases lying between them. CDR1 and CDR2 from the germline V gene are SGHRS and YFSETQ. This CDR3 has 14 residues. This CDR3 reads CASSLVGNSYEQYF. The CDR3, as DNA: TGCGCCAGCAGCTTGGTGGGCAACTCCTACGAGCAGTACTTC.

This sequence joins TRBV5-1 and TRBJ2-5, with 7 positions matching TRBD1. After removal of 7 bases from V and 3 bases from J, the junction contained 6 bases not matched to a gene. The CDR3 covers 13 residues. The germline CDR1 and CDR2 sequences are SGHRS and YFSETQ. CDR3 sequence reads: CASGTGTEETQYF. In nucleotides, the CDR3 is TGCGCCAGCGGAACCGGGACAGAAGAGACCCAGTACTTC.

Details on this clone: This CDR3 is also generated by other DNA sequences in the sample. The V gene is TRBV2, the J gene TRBJ1-5, with D hard to call. Trimming removed 0 bases at V and 4 bases at J, with 10 bases between. CDR1 and CDR2 (germline): SNHLY, FYNNEI. The CDR3 has 15 residues. The CDR3 nucleotides are TGTGCCAGCAGTGAAGCAATCCCCGGTAATCAGCCCCAGCATTTT. This sequence encodes CASSEAIPGNQPQHF.

The V gene is TRBV5-1, the J gene TRBJ1-1; 9 nucleotides agree with TRBD1. The CDR3 is 15 residues long. The germline V gene has CDR1 SGHRS and CDR2 YFSETQ. Trimming at V came to 4 bases and at J to 2 bases, leaving 6 bases not matched to a gene. CDR3 in DNA: TGCGCCAGCAGCCCGGACAGGGGTAGCAACACTGAAGCTTTCTTT. Amino acid sequence: CASSPDRGSNTEAFF.

The chain is built from TRBV29-1 and TRBJ2-3, with 8 bases fitting TRBD1. J gave up 0 bases and V 7 bases, and 3 bases lay outside the gene matches. CDR3 length equals 13 residues. The germline CDR1 and CDR2 sequences are SQVTM and ANQGSEA. The CDR3 is CSARTGSTDTQYF. The CDR3, as DNA: TGCAGCGCACGGACAGGGAGCACAGATACGCAGTATTTT.

The CDR3 nucleotides are TGTGCCAGCAGTTCAGGGGTCACTGAAGCTTTCTTT. This gives the protein CASSSGVTEAFF. The rearrangement links TRBV5-4 to TRBJ1-1; tentatively, D is TRBD1 (6 bases). The V end was cut by 5 bases, the J end by 4 bases, with 9 bases between. Germline CDR1 reads SGHNT; CDR2 reads YYREEE (reference sequence). The CDR3 is 12 amino acids.

The rearrangement joins TRBV15 to TRBJ2-5; 9 bases line up with TRBD1. Germline V gene lookup returns CDR1 LNHNV and CDR2 YYDKDF (reference sequence). The length of the CDR3 is 14 residues. V was pared by 6 bases and J by 2 bases, with 4 bases of the junction left unmatched. The DNA of the CDR3 is TGTGCCACCAGAACAGGGGGCTCGCAAGAGACCCAGTACTTC. Translating gives CATRTGGSQETQYF.

This chain uses TRBV11-2 with TRBJ2-4, with D possibly TRBD2 on 5 matching bases. Looked up from germline, CDR1 is SGHAT and CDR2 is FQNNGV. V gave up 0 bases and J gave up 8 bases, with 11 bases separating them. The CDR3 extends over 14 amino acids. The CDR3 bases are TGTGCCAGCAGCTTAGAGGGAGTTTATGACATTCAGTACTTC. Translated, it gives CASSLEGVYDIQYF.

Only one count was recorded for this clone. J is TRBJ2-2 and V is TRBV6-5; TRBD1 matches 12 bases. Germline V lookup: CDR1 MNHEY, CDR2 SVGAGI. CDR3 length equals 15 residues. The ends lost 6 bases at V and 6 bases at J; junction bases unmatched: 5. CDR3 protein: CASRWDRGPAGELFF. The CDR3, as DNA: TGTGCCAGCAGATGGGACAGGGGGCCAGCCGGGGAGCTGTTTTTT.

This clone was picked up a small number of times. The chain joins TRBV11-2 to TRBJ2-3; D is unclear. Trimming took off 6 bases at V and 3 bases at J, with 7 bases between the two ends. The CDR3 length is 12 residues. Germline CDR1 SGHAT, CDR2 FQNNGV. Written as DNA, the CDR3 is TGTGCCAGCAGTGCCCAGACAGATACGCAGTATTTT. Translation gives CASSAQTDTQYF.

The chain carries TRBV7-2 and TRBJ2-3; D is undetermined. The CDR3 is 16 residues long. The germline CDR1 and CDR2 sequences are SGHTA and FQGNSA. V was trimmed by 0 bases and J by 0 bases, leaving 10 bases between them. This chain's CDR3 is CASSLAVRRSTDTQYF. For the CDR3, the DNA is TGTGCCAGCAGCTTAGCAGTGAGGCGGAGCACAGATACGCAGTATTTT.

This chain links TRBV6-1 with TRBJ2-7; 8 bases line up with TRBD1. CDR1 is MNHNS, CDR2 SASEGT, per germline. This CDR3 is 13 amino acids long. J was trimmed by 1 base and V by 6 bases; bases with no gene match: 2. The CDR3 DNA sequence: TGTGCCAGCAGGCGGACAGGGTCCTACGAGCAGTACTTC. This encodes CASRRTGSYEQYF.

The rearrangement uses TRBV11-3 and TRBJ2-2, with 11 bases aligning to TRBD1. The CDR3 length is 17 residues. Looked up from germline, CDR1 is SGHNT and CDR2 is YENEEA. V lost 1 base to trimming and J lost 7 bases; unmatched junction nucleotides: 8. CDR3 in DNA: TGTGCCAGCAGCTTAGCTCCCGGACAGGGGGCCATCGGGGAGCTGTTTTTT. Translated: CASSLAPGQGAIGELFF.

This clone was seen a few times. The rearrangement joins TRBV14 to TRBJ2-1, with D perhaps TRBD2 (5 bases). Trimming left V 6 bases short and J 1 base short, with 16 bases between. The CDR3 has 16 amino acids. The germline CDR1 and CDR2 sequences are SGHDN and FVKESK. CDR3 sequence: CASSPWTGGSYNEQFF. CDR3 in DNA: TGTGCCAGCAGTCCCTGGACTGGAGGATCCTACAATGAGCAGTTCTTC.

This clone was counted a single time. This chain connects TRBV6-6 to TRBJ2-3; the D is unclear. Per germline, CDR1 MNHNY and CDR2 SVGAGI (reference sequence). V lost 6 bases to trimming and J lost 2 bases, with 6 bases between them. CDR3 length: 12 amino acids. As DNA, the CDR3 is TGTGCCAGCAGCGTAGTCACAGATACGCAGTATTTT. This translates into CASSVVTDTQYF.

The chain is built from TRBV5-6 and TRBJ2-7; TRBD1 matches at 7 bases. CDR3 length: 15 amino acids. Germline loops: CDR1 SGHDT, CDR2 YYEEEE. The J segment lost 3 bases and the V segment lost 0 bases, leaving 6 bases of the junction unmatched. In DNA form, the CDR3 reads TGTGCCAGCAGCTTGGCCTGGACAGGATACTACGAGCAGTACTTC. Translation: CASSLAWTGYYEQYF.

The chain couples TRBV5-1 to TRBJ2-2; D is possibly TRBD2 (5 bases). The CDR3 has 14 amino acids. V was clipped by 0 bases and J by 5 bases, with 8 bases between them. Germline V gene lookup returns CDR1 SGHRS and CDR2 YFSETQ. In DNA form, the CDR3 reads TGCGCCAGCAGCTTGGGCGGCGGGACCGGGGAGCTGTTTTTT. It specifies CASSLGGGTGELFF.

The chain joins TRBV5-6 to TRBJ2-5; possibly TRBD1 for D (6 bases). V was shortened by 4 bases and J by 0 bases, with 10 bases between the two germline ends. This CDR3 contains 14 residues. Germline-derived CDR1 and CDR2 are SGHDT and YYEEEE. The CDR3 spells CASSRDTYQETQYF. Here the CDR3 DNA reads TGTGCCAGCAGCCGGGACACCTACCAAGAGACCCAGTACTTC.

Only a few counts were recorded for this clone. The rearrangement uses TRBV5-1 and TRBJ1-5; TRBD1 matches at 9 bases. Germline V CDR1 and CDR2: SGHRS, YFSETQ. The junction had 0 bases not matched to a gene; V was cut back by 0 bases and J by 2 bases. The CDR3 is made up of 15 amino acids. The DNA for the CDR3 is TGCGCCAGCAGCTTGGGGACAGGGGGCAATCAGCCCCAGCATTTT. Its translation: CASSLGTGGNQPQHF.

The chain recombines TRBV29-1 with TRBJ2-7; TRBD2 matches 12 bases. Germline values: CDR1 SQVTM, CDR2 ANQGSEA. The length of the CDR3 is 12 residues. With 7 bases clipped from V and 6 bases from J, the junction kept 4 bases outside the gene matches. CDR3 DNA: TGCAGCGCCGTGACTAGCGGGAGCGAGCAGTACTTC. It yields the protein CSAVTSGSEQYF.

This clone was observed once. The chain joins TRBV9 to TRBJ1-2, with D possibly TRBD1 on 5 matching bases. This CDR3 is 12 amino acids long. Trimming stripped 4 bases from V and 8 bases from J, with 12 bases between. Germline assignment: CDR1 SGDLS and CDR2 YYNGEE. CDR3 bases: TGTGCCAGCAGCCCCAGCACAGGAGGCTACACCTTC. It encodes CASSPSTGGYTF.

The chain couples TRBV28 to TRBJ2-3; no clear D. This CDR3 has 14 amino acids. Trimming took off 1 base at V and 1 base at J, with 6 bases between the two ends. From germline, CDR1 is MDHEN and CDR2 SYDVKM. CDR3 nucleotide sequence: TGTGCCAGCAGTTTATCTACAGGCACAGATACGCAGTATTTT. This translates into CASSLSTGTDTQYF.

V and J are TRBV5-1 and TRBJ2-3, with D maybe TRBD1 (5 bases). Germline assignment: CDR1 SGHRS and CDR2 YFSETQ. The germline V and J ends were trimmed by 3 bases and 4 bases, with 15 bases remaining between them. The CDR3 consists of 15 residues. The CDR3 sequence is CASSSGGAKADTQYF. CDR3 sequence (DNA): TGCGCCAGCAGCTCAGGTGGGGCCAAAGCAGATACGCAGTATTTT.

The count of this clone is one. The chain recombines TRBV7-9 with TRBJ2-3; D may be TRBD1 (6 bases). Germline V gene sequence: CDR1 SEHNR, CDR2 FQNEAQ (reference sequence). Trimming took 11 bases from V and 2 from J, leaving 17 bases between them. This CDR3 has 14 residues. Here the CDR3 reads CAAGTNNPTDTQYF. CDR3 DNA sequence: TGTGCCGCAGGGACAAACAATCCCACAGATACGCAGTATTTT.

This chain links TRBV7-2 with TRBJ2-3, with TRBD1 as a possible D gene (6 bases). The CDR3 runs to 16 residues. Trimming removed 4 bases from V and 0 bases from J, with 14 bases in between. Germline V lookup: CDR1 SGHTA, CDR2 FQGNSA. The CDR3 sequence is CASSSPPGHSTDTQYF. The DNA of the CDR3 is TGTGCCAGCAGCTCGCCTCCGGGACACAGCACAGATACGCAGTATTTT.

This chain connects TRBV7-2 to TRBJ2-2, with TRBD2 identical over 8 bases. The CDR3 is 16 residues long. V trimming: 5 bases; J trimming: 1 base; junction bases outside the gene matches: 6. Germline lookup yields CDR1 SGHTA and CDR2 FQGNSA. The CDR3 DNA is TGTGCCAGCAGCCACGGACTAGCTTTGAACACCGGGGAGCTGTTTTTT. Translated, it gives CASSHGLALNTGELFF.

The V call is TRBV5-1, the J call TRBJ2-3; 7 nucleotides align to TRBD1. Trimming cost V 2 bases and J 2 bases; bases outside gene matches: 2. Germline CDR1 reads SGHRS; CDR2 reads YFSETQ. This CDR3 is built from 14 residues. CDR3 coding DNA: TGCGCCAGCAGCTTAGGGACAGTCACAGATACGCAGTATTTT. This translates into CASSLGTVTDTQYF.

The chain couples TRBV27 to TRBJ1-5; maybe TRBD1 (5 bases). The CDR3 covers 15 residues. Germline loops: CDR1 MNHEY, CDR2 SMNVEV (reference sequence). Deletions cut 6 bases from V and 3 bases from J, with 15 bases between. CDR3 amino acids: CASSRSVGANQPQHF. CDR3 nucleotide sequence: TGTGCCAGCAGCCGGTCGGTTGGGGCCAATCAGCCCCAGCATTTT.

The J gene is TRBJ1-1, the V gene TRBV6-5; weak D call: TRBD1 (6 bases). Germline lookup yields CDR1 MNHEY and CDR2 SVGAGI. Trimming shortened V by 0 bases and J by 6 bases, and 14 bases separated the two germline ends. The CDR3 loop spans 15 amino acids. Here the CDR3 reads CASSYSSRGGAEAFF. CDR3 coding DNA: TGTGCCAGCAGTTACTCGAGCAGGGGAGGGGCTGAAGCTTTCTTT.